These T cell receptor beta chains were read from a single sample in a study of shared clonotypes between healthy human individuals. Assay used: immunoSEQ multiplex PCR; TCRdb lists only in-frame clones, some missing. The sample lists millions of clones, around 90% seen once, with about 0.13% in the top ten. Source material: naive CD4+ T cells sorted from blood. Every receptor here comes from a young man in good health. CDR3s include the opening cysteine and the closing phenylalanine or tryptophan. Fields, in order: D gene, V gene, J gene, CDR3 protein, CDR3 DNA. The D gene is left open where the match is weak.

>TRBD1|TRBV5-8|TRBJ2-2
CASSTGQGRGTGELFF
TGTGCCAGCAGCACCGGACAGGGTCGGGGCACCGGGGAGCTGTTTTTT
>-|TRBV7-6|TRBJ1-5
CASSRYGGSNQPQHF
TGTGCCAGCAGCAGGTACGGGGGTAGCAATCAGCCCCAGCATTTT
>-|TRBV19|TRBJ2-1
CASSSGGFGNNEQFF
TGTGCCAGTAGTTCGGGTGGGTTTGGGAACAATGAGCAGTTCTTC
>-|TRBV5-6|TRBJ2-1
CASSRIGGSYNEQFF
TGTGCCAGCAGCCGTATCGGGGGCTCCTACAATGAGCAGTTCTTC
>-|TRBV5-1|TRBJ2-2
CASSLGTLNTGELFF
TGCGCCAGCAGCCTCGGGACTTTGAACACCGGGGAGCTGTTTTTT
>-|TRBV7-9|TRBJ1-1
CAAGRGTEAFF
TGTGCAGCCGGGCGGGGAACTGAAGCTTTCTTT
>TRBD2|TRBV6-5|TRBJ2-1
CASSSWTSGKTGEQFF
TGTGCCAGCAGTTCTTGGACTAGCGGGAAAACGGGTGAGCAGTTCTTC
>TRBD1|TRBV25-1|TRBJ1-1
CASRYGTGQAFF
TGTGCCAGCAGATATGGGACAGGCCAAGCTTTCTTT
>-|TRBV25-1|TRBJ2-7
CASSPLIGAAKEQYF
TGTGCCAGCAGCCCCCTTATCGGGGCAGCTAAAGAGCAGTACTTC
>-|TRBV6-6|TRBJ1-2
CASSYGLNYGYTF
TGTGCCAGCAGTTACGGCCTGAACTATGGCTACACCTTC
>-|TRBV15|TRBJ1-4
CATSRDLTAINEKLFF
TGTGCCACCAGCAGAGATCTGACGGCCATTAATGAAAAACTGTTTTTT
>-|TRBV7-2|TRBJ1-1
CASSPISEAFF
TGTGCCAGCAGCCCCATCTCTGAAGCTTTCTTT
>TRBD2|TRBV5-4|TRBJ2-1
CASSVVAGAYNEQFF
TGTGCCAGCAGCGTAGTAGCGGGGGCCTACAATGAGCAGTTCTTC
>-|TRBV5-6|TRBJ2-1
CASSALRIGYNEQFF
TGTGCCAGCAGTGCCTTAAGGATAGGATACAATGAGCAGTTCTTC
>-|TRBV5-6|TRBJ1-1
CASVARDTEAFF
TGTGCCAGCGTTGCCAGGGACACTGAAGCTTTCTTT
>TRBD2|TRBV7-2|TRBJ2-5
CASSFSTSGGQETQYF
TGTGCCAGCAGCTTTTCGACTAGCGGGGGGCAAGAGACCCAGTACTTC
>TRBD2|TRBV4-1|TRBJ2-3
CASSFSGGAVSDTQYF
TGCGCCAGCAGCTTTAGCGGGGGGGCGGTTTCAGATACGCAGTATTTT
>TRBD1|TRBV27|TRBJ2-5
CASRGTGGGETQYF
TGTGCCAGCAGGGGGACAGGGGGTGGAGAGACCCAGTACTTC
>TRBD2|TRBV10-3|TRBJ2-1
CAIRRGEIYNEQFF
TGTGCCATCAGGCGGGGGGAGATTTACAATGAGCAGTTCTTC
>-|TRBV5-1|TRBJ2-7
CASSLAVTEYEQYF
TGCGCCAGCAGCTTGGCCGTGACAGAATACGAGCAGTACTTC
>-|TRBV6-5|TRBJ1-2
CASSYEGGRGYTF
TGTGCCAGCAGTTACGAGGGGGGTAGAGGCTACACCTTC
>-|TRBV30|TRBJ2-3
CAWRGDADTQYF
TGTGCCTGGAGGGGTGATGCGGATACGCAGTATTTT
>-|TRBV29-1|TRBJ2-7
CSVGLPYEQYF
TGCAGCGTTGGACTGCCCTACGAGCAGTACTTC
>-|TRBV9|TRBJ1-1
CASSTGIGSTEAFF
TGTGCCAGCAGCACGGGGATTGGGTCCACTGAAGCTTTCTTT
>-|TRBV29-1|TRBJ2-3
CSVGLTPSTDTQYF
TGCAGCGTTGGACTTACTCCTAGCACAGATACGCAGTATTTT
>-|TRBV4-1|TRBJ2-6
CASSQGPSGANVLTF
TGCGCCAGCAGCCAAGGGCCCTCTGGGGCCAACGTCCTGACTTTC
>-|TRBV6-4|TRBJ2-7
CASRFLGSSYEQYF
TGTGCCAGCAGATTTCTGGGGAGCTCCTACGAGCAGTACTTC